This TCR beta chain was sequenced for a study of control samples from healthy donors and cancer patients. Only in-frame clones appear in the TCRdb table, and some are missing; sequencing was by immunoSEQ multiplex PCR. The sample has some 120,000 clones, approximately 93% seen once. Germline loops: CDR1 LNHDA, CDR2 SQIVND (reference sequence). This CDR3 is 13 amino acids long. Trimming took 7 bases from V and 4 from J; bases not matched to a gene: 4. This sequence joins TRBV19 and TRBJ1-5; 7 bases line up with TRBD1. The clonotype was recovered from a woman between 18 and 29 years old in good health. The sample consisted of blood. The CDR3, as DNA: TGTGCCAGTAACGTACAGGGGAATCAGCCCCAGCATTTT. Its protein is CASNVQGNQPQHF.